Detailed here is one T cell receptor (beta chain). In assigning cohorts, the study relied on participant-reported clinical history. These data belong to a study of blood T cell repertoires in COVID-19. Whole-study context: The United States, Italy and Spain were the sources of the acute and convalescent COVID-19 samples.

Methods used by the authors: Cell counts per sample came from amplifying reference gene primers. Clones were sequenced by immunoSEQ multiplex PCR, and TCRdb holds only the in-frame ones, with some missing. The V and J calls and clone size come from that table; D and trimming were worked out from the DNA. Of about 300,000 clones listed, 86% are singletons. Germline CDR1 and CDR2: LGHDT and YNNKEL (reference sequence). Trimming took off 5 bases at V and 8 bases at J, with 12 bases between the two ends. The CDR3 contains 12 residues. The sample was PBMCs or T cells enriched from blood (not recorded which). The origin of this receptor is a woman aged 18-35 years who had recovered from COVID-19. This chain uses TRBV3-1 (or the pseudogene TRBV3-2) with TRBJ1-2, with D possibly being TRBD1 (6 bases). CDR3 protein: CASSVAGDGYTF. The CDR3 coding sequence is TGTGCCAGCAGCGTGGCAGGGGACGGCTACACCTTC.